The text below deals with one T cell receptor (beta chain). This CDR3 comprises 13 residues. This entry comes from a study of naive and memory T cell subsets. Both TRBC1 and TRBC2 were covered by a beta constant-region primer of two equimolar oligonucleotides. In TCRdb, the UMI-ligation and nested PCR reads were re-called with MiXCR into one record per CDR3 protein. This repertoire shows 140,000 to 150,000 distinct CDR3 sequences, more than 15% found once; its top ten account for 0.14% to 0.15%. Material: naive CD4+ T cells from blood. The gene calls are TRBV12-2 and TRBJ2-5; TRBD1 is taken as the D call from the table, unchecked against the DNA. TRBV12-2 is shown as a pseudogene. This receptor was taken from a human donor in good health. The CDR3 DNA is TGTGCAAGTCGCTTTGGACAGGGTGAGACCCAGTACTTC. It encodes CASRFGQGETQYF.